A single sample gave rise to the 15 T cell receptor beta chains below, sequenced in a study of T cells in Graves' hyperthyroidism and ophthalmopathy. What was amplified from RNA transcripts were TCR beta CDR3 regions. First-round RT-PCR of the TCR CDR3 relied on the HTBI primer set. TCRdb reanalysed the multiplex PCR reads using MiXCR and keeps one entry per CDR3 protein. The repertoire holds about 52,000 distinct CDR3 sequences, with around 48% as singletons. The source material was blood. The receptors were gathered from a woman aged 50 to 60 with Graves' ophthalmopathy.

The V call is TRBV15, the J call TRBJ2-7; no clear D. The CDR3 contains 12 residues. Germline V gene sequence: CDR1 LNHNV, CDR2 YYDKDF (reference sequence). Deletions cut 1 base from V and 2 bases from J, with 3 bases between. CDR3: CATSRVPYEQYF. CDR3 sequence (DNA): TGTGCCACCAGCAGAGTCCCCTACGAGCAGTACTTC. Full variable domain (outside the CDR3, taken from reference TRBV15 and TRBJ2-7): DAMVIQNPRYQVTQFGKPVTLSCSQTLNHNVMYWYQQKSSQAPKLLFHYYDKDFNNEADTPDNFQSRRPNTSFCFLDIRSPGLGDTAMYLCATSRVPYEQYFGPGTRLTVT.

This clonotype is medium-sized in the sample. V and J are TRBV7-8 and TRBJ1-2; 11 bases line up with TRBD1. V shed 5 bases and J 6 bases; nucleotides not matched to a gene: 5. The CDR3 has 14 residues. Per germline, CDR1 SGHVS and CDR2 FQNEAQ. CDR3 sequence: CASSRGTGGDGYTF. CDR3 bases: TGTGCCAGCAGCAGAGGGACAGGGGGGGATGGCTACACCTTC.

This clonotype was observed at least ten times. The rearrangement uses TRBV7-7 and TRBJ2-3; TRBD2 is a possible D gene (6 bases). CDR3 size: 15 residues. CDR1 and CDR2 (germline): SSHAT, FNYEAQ (reference sequence). V was shortened by 5 bases and J by 2 bases, with 14 bases between the two germline ends. The DNA of the CDR3 is TGTGCCAGCAGCCCCGGGCGGGGCTCCACAGATACGCAGTATTTT. Its protein product is CASSPGRGSTDTQYF.

On this clonotype: A much larger clone differs from this one at a single base, so this may be a read error. The V and J genes are TRBV13 and TRBJ1-3, with D perhaps matching TRBD1 (5 bases). The CDR3 loop spans 17 amino acids. Germline V gene data show CDR1 as PRHDT and CDR2 as FYEKMQ (reference sequence). The CDR3: CASNLNPWGSGGNTIYF. In nucleotides, the CDR3 is TGTGCCAGCAACTTAAACCCCTGGGGCTCCGGCGGAAACACCATATATTTT.

This clonotype has at least ten counts. The chain links TRBV2 to TRBJ1-1, with D possibly TRBD1 on 5 matching bases. From germline, CDR1 is SNHLY and CDR2 FYNNEI. CDR3 size: 14 residues. Trimming took off 7 bases at V and 1 base at J, with 13 bases between the two ends. The CDR3 spells CASKWEGTNTEAFF. CDR3 bases: TGTGCCAGCAAGTGGGAGGGGACGAACACTGAAGCTTTCTTT. Supplemented by reference TRBV2 and TRBJ1-1, the full variable domain reads EPEVTQTPSHQVTQMGQEVILRCVPISNHLYFYWYRQILGQKVEFLVSFYNNEISEKSEIFDDQFSVERPDGSNFTLKIRSTKLEDSAMYFCASKWEGTNTEAFFGQGTRLTVV.

This clonotype was seen many times. The rearrangement links TRBV5-1 to TRBJ2-7; the match to TRBD2 covers 14 bases. Per germline, CDR1 SGHRS and CDR2 YFSETQ. The CDR3 runs to 14 residues. Trimming at V came to 7 bases and at J to 4 bases, leaving 4 bases not matched to a gene. CDR3 nucleotides: TGCGCCAGCGGCCGACTAGCGGGAGGGTACGAGCAGTACTTC. Its translation: CASGRLAGGYEQYF.

The rearrangement links TRBV6-2 or TRBV6-3 to TRBJ1-6, with D possibly being TRBD1 (6 bases). CDR3 size: 14 residues. V was shortened by 8 bases and J by 4 bases, with 12 bases between the two germline ends. Germline V gives CDR1 MNHEY, CDR2 SVGEGT. The CDR3 spells CASLGQTYNSPLHF. In DNA form, the CDR3 reads TGTGCCAGCTTAGGACAGACGTATAATTCACCCCTCCACTTT.

A note on this clonotype: The junction departs from the called germline gene at one end, perhaps through a read error. The genes are TRBV20-1 and TRBJ2-1; TRBD1 matches at 7 bases. Germline V gives CDR1 DFQATT, CDR2 SNEGSKA (reference sequence). The CDR3 extends over 16 amino acids. The CDR3 protein is CSARDRATGNYNEQLF. CDR3 sequence (DNA): TGCAGTGCTCGAGACAGGGCTACAGGGAATTACAATGAGCAGCTCTTC.

The chain recombines TRBV30 with TRBJ1-1; TRBD1 is a possible D gene (5 bases). The germline CDR1 and CDR2 sequences are GTSNPN and SVGIG (reference sequence). V lost 5 bases, J lost 10 bases, and 17 bases lay in between. This CDR3 is built from 12 residues. CDR3 loop: CAWSGPGSRAFF. The CDR3, as DNA: TGTGCCTGGTCTGGCCCAGGGTCGAGAGCTTTCTTT.

The chain is built from TRBV7-9 and TRBJ2-6; 9 nucleotides line up with TRBD1. The CDR3 is 14 residues long. The germline CDR1 and CDR2 sequences are SEHNR and FQNEAQ (reference sequence). CDR3 bases: TGTGACCGCAGCACCAAGGGACAGGGTAACGTCCTGACTTTC. It encodes CDRSTKGQGNVLTF.

The chain links TRBV25-1 to TRBJ2-5, with 8 bases matching TRBD2. Per germline, CDR1 MGHDK and CDR2 SYGVNS. The CDR3 consists of 14 residues. The V and J ends lost 3 bases and 7 bases, in that order; junction bases with no gene match: 7. Here the CDR3 reads CASSDGLAGGTQYF. The CDR3 DNA reads TGTGCCAGCAGTGACGGACTCGCGGGAGGGACCCAGTACTTC.

As for this clonotype: The CDR3 does not end in the conserved phenylalanine or tryptophan, so this is likely a read error. The V and J genes are TRBV7-6 and TRBJ2-1; 9 positions agree with TRBD2. CDR1 is SGHVS, CDR2 FNYEAQ, per germline. The CDR3 is made up of 16 amino acids. The CDR3 sequence is CASSQGTSPGYKEQFC. For the CDR3, the DNA is TGCGCCAGCAGCCAAGGGACTAGCCCCGGCTACAAGGAGCAGTTCTGC.

The rearrangement uses TRBV20-1 and TRBJ2-1, with TRBD2 matching 11 bases. Per germline, CDR1 DFQATT and CDR2 SNEGSKA (reference sequence). After removal of 7 bases from V and 5 bases from J, the junction contained 13 bases not matched to a gene. The CDR3 extends over 16 amino acids. The CDR3, as DNA: TGCAGTGTTTCTCGGCTAGCGGGGGGTTCTCACAATGAGCAGTTCTTC. Its translation is CSVSRLAGGSHNEQFF.

This chain links TRBV19 with TRBJ2-7, with D possibly being TRBD1 or TRBD2 (5 bases each). Germline V gene data show CDR1 as LNHDA and CDR2 as SQIVND (reference sequence). Trimming removed 5 bases at V and 2 bases at J, with 13 bases between. CDR3 length equals 14 residues. The CDR3 is CASSGTSGAYEQYF. CDR3 nucleotides: TGTGCCAGTAGTGGGACCAGCGGTGCCTACGAGCAGTACTTC.

The table lists this clonotype with many counts. The CDR3 sequence is CSARDWGTDPYEQYF. The CDR3 DNA reads TGCAGTGCTAGAGATTGGGGGACCGATCCCTACGAGCAGTACTTC. The chain is built from TRBV20-1 and TRBJ2-7; possibly TRBD1 or TRBD2 for D (5 bases each). Looked up from germline, CDR1 is DFQATT and CDR2 is SNEGSKA (reference sequence). The CDR3 is made up of 15 amino acids. Trimming took off 0 bases at V and 2 bases at J, with 14 bases between the two ends.